The 27 T cell receptor beta chains presented below share a single source sample, sequenced in a study of neurological immune-mediated disorders. A single record per CDR3 protein comes from TCRdb applying MiXCR to the 5' RACE reads. The sample records approximately 58,000 distinct CDR3 sequences, about 8% being singletons. The time point is: longitudinal time-point 3. The sequenced material came from PBMCs. The receptors here all came from a woman between 35 and 50 years old in good health.

This clonotype occurred many times. The chain combines TRBV5-6 with TRBJ2-7, with TRBD1 identical over 8 bases. V shed 2 bases, J shed 2 bases, and the junction held 6 bases outside the gene matches. CDR3 length: 15 residues. CDR1 SGHDT and CDR2 YYEEEE come from the germline V gene. CDR3 nucleotide sequence: TGTGCCAGCAGCTTCGTGGACAGGGAGCCCTACGAGCAGTACTTC. Protein product: CASSFVDREPYEQYF.

This clonotype was detected many times. The rearrangement links TRBV12-3 or TRBV12-4 to TRBJ2-2; TRBD2 aligns across 7 bases. CDR3 length: 15 amino acids. V shed 3 bases, J shed 7 bases, and the junction held 8 bases outside the gene matches. DNA for the CDR3: TGTGCCAGCAGTTTTGCGGGAGCGTTAAACGGGGAGCTGTTTTTT. It translates to CASSFAGALNGELFF.

This clonotype has at least ten counts. The V call is TRBV28, the J call TRBJ1-2; D remains ambiguous. Germline assignment: CDR1 MDHEN and CDR2 SYDVKM. CDR3 length equals 12 residues. V was cut by 3 bases and J by 10 bases, with 12 bases left in between. The DNA of the CDR3 is TGTGCCAGCAGTTTGAAAGGGATTGACTACACCTTC. Its protein product is CASSLKGIDYTF.

This clonotype was counted many times. This chain uses TRBV6-6 with TRBJ2-1; 9 bases line up with TRBD2. The length of the CDR3 is 17 residues. After removal of 0 bases from V and 6 bases from J, the junction contained 9 bases not matched to a gene. Germline V gives CDR1 MNHNY, CDR2 SVGAGI (reference sequence). The CDR3 region is CASSYSPAGGVSNEQFF. CDR3 nucleotide sequence: TGTGCCAGCAGTTACTCACCGGCGGGGGGGGTGAGCAATGAGCAGTTCTTC.

This clonotype was counted ten times or more. The gene calls are TRBV15 and TRBJ2-5, with D unclear. V dropped 0 bases and J dropped 4 bases, with 3 bases sitting between them. The CDR3 is 12 residues long. Looked up from germline, CDR1 is LNHNV and CDR2 is YYDKDF (reference sequence). CDR3 nucleotides: TGTGCCACCAGCAGAGACCGAGAGACCCAGTACTTC. It translates to CATSRDRETQYF.

This clonotype has ten or more counts. The genes are TRBV5-1 and TRBJ1-1; D is possibly TRBD1 (6 bases). Germline assignment: CDR1 SGHRS and CDR2 YFSETQ. With 3 bases removed from V and 8 bases from J, the gap between germline ends came to 17 bases. The CDR3 is made up of 14 amino acids. CDR3 sequence: CASSSGQGGREAFF. In nucleotides, the CDR3 is TGCGCCAGCAGCTCGGGACAAGGAGGGCGAGAAGCTTTCTTT.

This clonotype was counted at least ten times. J is TRBJ1-2 and V is TRBV6-5, with 7 positions matching TRBD1. J gave up 0 bases and V 6 bases, and 7 bases lay outside the gene matches. The CDR3 runs to 15 residues. Germline V lookup: CDR1 MNHEY, CDR2 SVGAGI. CDR3 bases: TGTGCCAGCAGAAACAGGGGTGTGCCTAACTATGGCTACACCTTC. Translation gives CASRNRGVPNYGYTF.

This rearrangement joins TRBV12-3 or TRBV12-4 to TRBJ2-7, with 7 bases identical to TRBD1. This CDR3 region has 13 residues. With 7 bases clipped from V and 2 bases from J, the junction kept 5 bases outside the gene matches. This CDR3 reads CASNNQGAYEQYF. In nucleotides, the CDR3 is TGTGCCAGCAACAATCAGGGGGCCTACGAGCAGTACTTC.

This clonotype was seen repeatedly, ten times or more. The J gene is TRBJ2-5, the V gene TRBV5-1; 11 bases are shared with TRBD2. The CDR3 consists of 16 residues. From germline, CDR1 is SGHRS and CDR2 YFSETQ. The junction had 6 bases not matched to a gene; V was cut back by 0 bases and J by 5 bases. CDR3 bases: TGCGCCAGCAGCTTGGATAGCGGGGGGGCCGCTGAGACCCAGTACTTC. It specifies CASSLDSGGAAETQYF.

In this sample, this clonotype turned up many times. This rearrangement joins TRBV4-1 to TRBJ2-1; D call uncertain. Germline CDR1 reads MGHRA; CDR2 reads YSYEKL. Trimming left V 3 bases short and J 4 bases short, with 4 bases between. This CDR3 contains 12 residues. CDR3 DNA: TGCGCCAGCAGCCACATGTACAATGAGCAGTTCTTC. Residues: CASSHMYNEQFF.

This clonotype showed up just a few times. The chain links TRBV6-2 or TRBV6-3 to TRBJ2-7; TRBD1 agrees at 9 bases. The CDR3 runs 13 residues. Germline-derived CDR1 and CDR2 are MNHEY and SVGEGT. The junction had 4 bases not matched to a gene; V was cut back by 8 bases and J by 2 bases. CDR3 bases: TGTGCCAGCGGGGGGACAGGGACCTACGAGCAGTACTTC. It specifies CASGGTGTYEQYF.

There are many counts of this clonotype. The chain has TRBV20-1 and TRBJ2-7, with 8 bases identical to TRBD2. J gave up 3 bases and V 4 bases, and 8 bases lay outside the gene matches. Germline V gene lookup returns CDR1 DFQATT and CDR2 SNEGSKA (reference sequence). CDR3 length equals 14 residues. The CDR3 DNA sequence: TGCAGTGCTACCCAAGCGGGAGCAGGCTACGAGCAGTACTTC. Protein: CSATQAGAGYEQYF.

This clonotype was detected ten times or more. This chain links TRBV6-1 with TRBJ1-4; D ambiguous. V lost 8 bases to trimming and J lost 8 bases, with 12 bases between them. The CDR3 has 12 amino acids. Germline CDR1 and CDR2: MNHNS and SASEGT. The CDR3 loop is CASHYLREKLFF. CDR3 sequence (DNA): TGTGCCAGCCATTATTTGCGGGAAAAACTGTTTTTT.

This clonotype has a count of ten or more. This chain uses TRBV11-2 with TRBJ2-1, with 9 bases that match TRBD1. This CDR3 has 14 residues. J was trimmed by 6 bases and V by 3 bases; bases with no gene match: 3. Germline loops: CDR1 SGHAT, CDR2 FQNNGV. The CDR3 sequence is CASSFPGQGNEQFF. CDR3 in DNA: TGTGCCAGCAGCTTTCCGGGACAGGGCAATGAGCAGTTCTTC.

This clonotype occurred many times. The chain is built from TRBV27 and TRBJ2-3, with 10 bases fitting TRBD2. This CDR3 region has 14 residues. Germline CDR1 reads MNHEY; CDR2 reads SMNVEV (reference sequence). V lost 5 bases to trimming and J lost 3 bases; unmatched junction nucleotides: 2. In nucleotides, the CDR3 is TGTGCCAGCAGTAGCGGGGGGGAAACAGATACGCAGTATTTT. Translating it yields CASSSGGETDTQYF.

This clonotype was observed at least ten times. The chain recombines TRBV7-2 with TRBJ1-6; 7 bases fit TRBD1. The ends lost 1 base at V and 8 bases at J; junction bases unmatched: 5. Germline CDR1 SGHTA, CDR2 FQGNSA. The CDR3 spans 15 residues. The CDR3 DNA is TGTGCCAGCAGCTTAGAGACAGGGCGAGATTCACCCCTCCACTTT. It yields the protein CASSLETGRDSPLHF.

This clonotype has at least ten counts. This chain uses TRBV12-3 or TRBV12-4 with TRBJ1-1; D not certain. The germline V and J ends were trimmed by 3 bases and 7 bases, with 12 bases remaining between them. The CDR3 has 13 residues. The DNA of the CDR3 is TGTGCCAGCAGTTTTAATAACGGTATTGAAGCTTTCTTT. Amino acids: CASSFNNGIEAFF.

This clonotype showed up just once. Possible read error: a much larger clone is one base away. The J gene is TRBJ1-1, the V gene TRBV7-2, with D unresolved. The germline gives CDR1 SGHTA, CDR2 FQGNSA. CDR3 size: 11 residues. CDR3 bases: TGTGCCAACAGCTTAGTCGGTGAAGCTTTCTTT. Its protein is CANSLVGEAFF.

On this clonotype: A read error is possible here, since a much larger clone lies one base away. V and J are TRBV20-1 and TRBJ1-1; TRBD1 is a possible D gene (5 bases). Trimming stripped 4 bases from V and 6 bases from J, with 15 bases between. The CDR3 totals 13 residues. In germline, CDR1 is DFQATT, CDR2 SNEGSKA (reference sequence). CDR3 sequence reads: CSATQTAASEAFF. The CDR3 DNA follows: TGCAGTGCTACCCAGACAGCTGCATCTGAAGCTTTCTTT.

This clonotype was counted ten times or more. The V gene is TRBV20-1, the J gene TRBJ2-7; D gene unclear. The CDR3 sequence is 12 residues long. Germline assignment: CDR1 DFQATT and CDR2 SNEGSKA (reference sequence). Trimming removed 6 bases from V and 3 bases from J, with 12 bases in between. CDR3 region: CSASPALYEQYF. As DNA, the CDR3 is TGCAGTGCCAGCCCCGCCCTCTACGAGCAGTACTTC.

J is TRBJ1-1 and V is TRBV29-1; unclear D gene. CDR1 SQVTM and CDR2 ANQGSEA come from the germline V gene. CDR3 length: 12 residues. The ends were cut back, 3 bases at V and 5 bases at J, with 10 bases in the middle. CDR3 nucleotides: TGCAGCGTTGACAGTGACGGAACTGAAGCTTTCTTT. Protein sequence: CSVDSDGTEAFF.

This clonotype was seen repeatedly, ten times or more. The rearrangement uses TRBV7-2 and TRBJ2-7, with D unresolved. Trimming left V 0 bases short and J 3 bases short, with 6 bases between. The CDR3 length is 13 residues. Germline-derived CDR1 and CDR2 are SGHTA and FQGNSA. Here the CDR3 DNA reads TGTGCCAGCAGCTTAGCGGGAAACTACGAGCAGTACTTC. Protein: CASSLAGNYEQYF.

Many counts were recorded for this clonotype. This chain joins TRBV29-1 and TRBJ2-2; D not certain. V lost 2 bases and J 1 base, leaving 5 bases between the germline ends. This CDR3 contains 13 residues. Germline CDR1 reads SQVTM; CDR2 reads ANQGSEA. CDR3 residues: CSVEPGNTGELFF. CDR3 nucleotide sequence: TGCAGCGTTGAACCGGGGAACACCGGGGAGCTGTTTTTT.

This clonotype was counted many times. V is TRBV7-2 and J is TRBJ2-7; D not certain. CDR1 is SGHTA and CDR2 is FQGNSA in the germline V gene. This CDR3 is 13 amino acids long. The ends were cut back, 5 bases at V and 5 bases at J, with 13 bases in the middle. The CDR3 sequence: CASSPVGFHEQYF. CDR3 DNA sequence: TGTGCCAGCAGCCCCGTGGGTTTCCACGAGCAGTACTTC.

There are many counts of this clonotype. The chain is built from TRBV20-1 and TRBJ2-3; D perhaps matches TRBD2 (6 bases). The CDR3 extends over 12 amino acids. CDR1 is DFQATT, CDR2 SNEGSKA, per germline (reference sequence). Trimming removed 3 bases from V and 4 bases from J, with 8 bases in between. This CDR3 reads CSASGSADTQYF. For the CDR3, the DNA is TGCAGTGCTAGCGGGAGCGCAGATACGCAGTATTTT.

V usage is TRBV20-1 and J usage is TRBJ1-5; a weak D match, TRBD1 (5 bases). Trimming pared 3 bases from V and 2 bases from J, leaving 5 bases between. Germline CDR1 reads DFQATT; CDR2 reads SNEGSKA (reference sequence). The CDR3 runs to 12 residues. The CDR3 nucleotides are TGCAGTGCTAGGGGGGGCAATCAGCCCCAGCATTTT. The encoded protein is CSARGGNQPQHF.

Many counts were recorded for this clonotype. The chain carries TRBV7-2 and TRBJ2-7; 11 bases line up with TRBD2. Germline CDR1 SGHTA, CDR2 FQGNSA. J lost 3 bases, V lost 3 bases, and 1 base had no gene match. The length of the CDR3 is 14 residues. In nucleotides, the CDR3 is TGTGCCAGCAGCTTTCTAGCGGGGGGCTACGAGCAGTACTTC. Translated: CASSFLAGGYEQYF.